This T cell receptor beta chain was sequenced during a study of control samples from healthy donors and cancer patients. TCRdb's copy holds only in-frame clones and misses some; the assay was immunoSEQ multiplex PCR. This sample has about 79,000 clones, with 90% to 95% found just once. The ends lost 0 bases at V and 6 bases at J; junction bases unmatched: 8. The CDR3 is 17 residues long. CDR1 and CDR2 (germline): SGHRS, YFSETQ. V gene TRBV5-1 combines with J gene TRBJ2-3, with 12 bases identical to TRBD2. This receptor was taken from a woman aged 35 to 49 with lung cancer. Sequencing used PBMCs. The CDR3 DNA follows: TGCGCCAGCAGCTTGGCCATACTAGCGGGGGGTTTGGATACGCAGTATTTT. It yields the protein CASSLAILAGGLDTQYF.